These 11 T cell receptor beta chains came from one sample sequenced in a study of CD8 T cells in ankylosing spondylitis. One entry per CDR3 protein results from TCRdb running MiXCR on the 5' RACE reads. The sample consists of some 240,000 distinct CDR3 sequences, more than 20% of them appearing once. Sample: blood, either unsorted or a sorted T cell fraction (not recorded which). The receptors originated from a male donor with ankylosing spondylitis or in good health (not recorded which).

This clonotype was counted many times. The chain couples TRBV29-1 to TRBJ2-1; the match to TRBD2 covers 8 bases. CDR3 size: 14 residues. CDR1 is SQVTM and CDR2 is ANQGSEA in the germline V gene. With 4 bases clipped from V and 4 bases from J, the junction kept 6 bases outside the gene matches. CDR3 in amino acids: CSVAVVAGYNEQFF. CDR3 coding DNA: TGCAGCGTTGCTGTAGTAGCGGGGTACAATGAGCAGTTCTTC.

The rearrangement links TRBV10-3 to TRBJ2-3, with 7 bases lining up with TRBD1. Germline V gives CDR1 ENHRY, CDR2 SYGVKD. The CDR3 is 16 residues long. J was trimmed by 3 bases and V by 4 bases; bases with no gene match: 10. In nucleotides, the CDR3 is TGTGCCATCAGTGTTACGAGGGACAGCCCAACAGATACGCAGTATTTT. Its protein product is CAISVTRDSPTDTQYF.

J is TRBJ2-5 and V is TRBV10-1, with 7 bases matching TRBD1. The CDR3 loop spans 15 amino acids. Germline values: CDR1 WNHNN, CDR2 SYGVQD (reference sequence). Trimming took 2 bases from V and 4 from J; bases not matched to a gene: 7. CDR3 region: CASSELRQGPETQYF. The CDR3 nucleotides are TGCGCCAGCAGTGAGCTCCGACAGGGTCCAGAGACCCAGTACTTC.

The table lists this clonotype with a few counts. This rearrangement joins TRBV20-1 to TRBJ2-4; D is possibly TRBD2 (5 bases). V shed 3 bases and J shed 0 bases, with 15 bases lying between them. The germline V gene encodes CDR1 DFQATT and CDR2 SNEGSKA (reference sequence). This CDR3 contains 16 residues. The CDR3 region is CSASDFGILAKNIQYF. The CDR3 bases are TGCAGTGCTAGTGATTTCGGGATCTTAGCCAAAAACATTCAGTACTTC.

The chain uses TRBV29-1 and TRBJ2-5, with TRBD1 as a possible D gene (5 bases). Trimming shortened V by 6 bases and J by 1 base, and 15 bases separated the two germline ends. CDR1 is SQVTM and CDR2 is ANQGSEA in the germline V gene. This CDR3 comprises 14 residues. CDR3 nucleotides: TGCAGCGTGCAGGGATCAGGCAGCCAAGAGACCCAGTACTTC. Residues: CSVQGSGSQETQYF.

This clonotype was seen repeatedly, ten times or more. The chain links TRBV24-1 to TRBJ2-3, with D uncertain. The V and J ends lost 4 bases and 2 bases respectively, with 12 bases between them. The CDR3 is 15 residues long. Germline V gene lookup returns CDR1 KGHDR and CDR2 SFDVKD. The CDR3 reads CATSDPKTTTDTQYF. CDR3 DNA sequence: TGTGCCACCAGTGACCCCAAGACAACCACAGATACGCAGTATTTT.

This clonotype came up a few times. The chain uses TRBV20-1 and TRBJ2-3; maybe TRBD1 (6 bases). Trimming stripped 4 bases from V and 2 bases from J, with 13 bases between. Germline V CDR1 and CDR2: DFQATT, SNEGSKA (reference sequence). The CDR3 extends over 14 amino acids. The chain's CDR3 is CSAIRQDVTDTQYF. The CDR3 region has the DNA TGCAGTGCTATTCGACAGGACGTCACAGATACGCAGTATTTT.

In its sample, this clonotype was seen a few times. V usage is TRBV12-3 or TRBV12-4 and J usage is TRBJ2-3; a possible D gene is TRBD2 (7 bases). This CDR3 region has 14 residues. Trimming pared 2 bases from V and 6 bases from J, leaving 12 bases between. The CDR3 region is CASSLRGGADTQYF. CDR3 DNA: TGTGCCAGCAGTTTAAGGGGGGGCGCCGATACGCAGTATTTT.

This clonotype was detected ten times or more. This chain joins TRBV12-3 or TRBV12-4 and TRBJ2-5; 9 bases match TRBD1. The CDR3 has 14 amino acids. V dropped 5 bases and J dropped 4; count of bases not matched to a gene: 5. The chain's CDR3 is CASSLTGGRETQYF. The CDR3 DNA reads TGTGCCAGCAGTCTAACAGGGGGCAGAGAGACCCAGTACTTC.

This clonotype was counted many times. CDR3 sequence (DNA): TGCAGCGTACTGGGTGCTACCACCGGCTACACCTTC. Its translation: CSVLGATTGYTF. The V and J genes are TRBV29-1 and TRBJ1-2; no firm D call. Trimming left V 6 bases short and J 8 bases short, with 16 bases between. Germline CDR1 is SQVTM and CDR2 is ANQGSEA. The CDR3 is 12 amino acids.

The chain employs TRBV20-1 and TRBJ2-3; TRBD2 might be the D (6 bases). The length of the CDR3 is 13 residues. CDR1 DFQATT and CDR2 SNEGSKA come from the germline V gene (reference sequence). Trimming pared 7 bases from V and 5 bases from J, leaving 16 bases between. The CDR3 loop reads CSEGGAGVDTQYF. The CDR3 DNA follows: TGCAGTGAAGGAGGGGCCGGGGTAGATACGCAGTATTTT.